The sample holds a few counts of the clone carrying this TCR beta chain. Its target is not known. These data belong to a study of cytomegalovirus exposure and HLA in healthy donors. Study-level results: Rates of TCR association differed by HLA locus in a later analysis, with DRB1 highest and HLA-C lowest. The availability of immune exposure information extended only to CMV serostatus.

With 60 Vbeta and 13 Jbeta primers, the PCR was carried out. Sequencing used immunoSEQ multiplex PCR; TCRdb keeps in-frame clones, though not all of them. This table holds 92,000 or so clones, around three fifths found once. V shed 0 bases and J 0 bases; nucleotides not matched to a gene: 10. The CDR3 sequence is 20 residues long. CDR1 is LGHNA and CDR2 is YNFKEQ in the germline V gene. V and J are TRBV4-2 and TRBJ2-1; 11 nucleotides match TRBD2. The clonotype was recovered from a woman aged 45-59 years in good health and CMV-seropositive. Sequenced: PBMCs. The CDR3 coding sequence is TGTGCCAGCAGCCAAGATTTATGGGCTAGCGGGGGGATCTCCTACAATGAGCAGTTCTTC. Translated: CASSQDLWASGGISYNEQFF.